What follows describes a single TCR beta chain. This clone's antigen is unknown. Per-nucleotide qualities are absent, and no much larger clonotype sits a single base away. Reading the germline V gene gives CDR1 SGHVS and CDR2 FNYEAQ. Compared with germline, V lacks 1 base and J lacks 1 base; bases without a gene match: 3. Inclusive of the bounding cysteine and phenylalanine, the CDR3 is 16 residues long. The CDR3 DNA has 48 bases and is translated from base 1. These data belong to a study of blood T cell repertoires in COVID-19 (dated by TCRdb to 2019 to 2021). For the study in its entirety: Collaborator samples came from the United States, Italy and Spain and covered acute and convalescent phases of COVID-19. Samples were obtained from the ongoing ImmuneRACE study (first 160 participants) and from approximately 1,200 subjects provided by 6 global collaborators. The repertoires were released in a freely available public database meant as a resource for research on the immune response to SARS-CoV-2. HLA class I and class II types, where available, came from metadata supplied by the sample provider rather than from assay-based typing. The prospective study material was composed of cDNA or gDNA derived from T cells, B-cell-depleted T cells, or PBMCs. A de-identified subject ID, COVID-19 status, age in years and sex were almost always included in the sample metadata. The dataset comprised deeply sampled blood TCRbeta repertoires from subjects exposed to, actively infected with, or recovered from COVID-19.

TCRbeta CDR3 regions were amplified from genomic DNA using the immunoSEQ Assay, a bias-controlled multiplex PCR. The authors' analysis ran thus. Within the assay, amplification of reference gene primers was used to estimate how many nucleated cells each sample contained. Sequence reads were collapsed and filtered to measure the absolute abundance of every unique TCRbeta CDR3 rearrangement. For each sample, productive Simpson clonality was calculated by taking the square root of Simpson's diversity index across productive rearrangements. What TCRdb holds here is the immuneACCESS table cut down to in-frame rearrangements. Part of the clones is not present; checked against another copy, under half of the missing clones reflect an unresolved V gene, and the others are unexplained. V, J and clone size were drawn from that table, and D and trimming were deduced from the DNA. The sample includes a few hundred thousand clones, with 70% to 90% observed a single time. The ten largest account for around 2.5% of the sample.

On the study overall, not on this receptor specifically: The quantity of clinical and demographic metadata differed by source and by participant and was supplied without curation.

One collaborating source in Seattle enrolled patients while the patients were actively infected and followed the patients over time throughout the course of disease. Collaborating institutions collected whole blood in K2EDTA tubes following their own protocols. For TCRbeta analysis, collaborator samples were shipped as frozen whole blood, as isolated PBMCs, or as DNA extracted from either sample type. Recombination connected TRBV7-6 to TRBJ2-5; 10 junctional bases match TRBD2. This clonotype was sampled from a woman between 70 and 85 years old with COVID-19, enrolled during active disease. The material sequenced was peripheral blood. The CDR3 sequence is CASSLGSGGPQETQYF. The sequenced DNA is TGTGCCAGCAGCTTAGGTAGCGGGGGGCCCCAAGAGACCCAGTACTTC.